This entry lists 28 T cell receptor beta chains sequenced from one sample in a study of blood T cells in healthy people across ages. Primed by a sample-barcoded 5' primer and a J-beta primer mix, a second PCR proceeded for about 6 to 11 cycles. A single record per CDR3 protein comes from TCRdb applying MiXCR to the 5' RACE reads. The profile shows hundreds of thousands of distinct CDR3 sequences, about 49% of them singletons. The material sequenced was blood. All receptors come from a man in his fifties or sixties in good health.

This clonotype showed up just a few times. The chain is built from TRBV20-1 and TRBJ2-3; 9 bases agree with TRBD2. Looked up from germline, CDR1 is DFQATT and CDR2 is SNEGSKA (reference sequence). V lost 6 bases and J lost 2; bases outside the gene matches: 9. The CDR3 runs to 15 residues. In nucleotides, the CDR3 is TGCAGTGCACCTCGGACTAGCGCCACCACAGATACGCAGTATTTT. It translates to CSAPRTSATTDTQYF.

This clonotype came up once. The rearrangement uses TRBV24-1 and TRBJ1-2; 9 bases line up with TRBD1. The CDR3 runs 14 residues. The germline CDR1 and CDR2 sequences are KGHDR and SFDVKD. V gave up 5 bases and J gave up 3 bases; unmatched junction bases: 3. CDR3 residues: CATSGDREDYGYTF. The CDR3 nucleotides read TGTGCCACCAGTGGGGACAGGGAAGACTATGGCTACACCTTC.

This chain uses TRBV5-1 with TRBJ2-7; 7 positions agree with TRBD2. V was pared by 4 bases and J by 0 bases, with 10 bases of the junction left unmatched. The CDR3 runs 16 residues. CDR1 and CDR2 from the germline V gene are SGHRS and YFSETQ. The CDR3 sequence is CASSIIPAGNSYEQYF. Here the CDR3 DNA reads TGCGCCAGCAGCATCATACCAGCGGGGAACTCCTACGAGCAGTACTTC.

The rearrangement joins TRBV5-1 to TRBJ2-1; D not certain. Per the germline V gene, CDR1 is SGHRS and CDR2 is YFSETQ. This CDR3 comprises 14 residues. V was shortened by 6 bases and J by 5 bases, with 15 bases between the two germline ends. CDR3 residues: CASTVIHKDNEQFF. The CDR3 DNA reads TGCGCCAGCACCGTGATCCACAAGGACAATGAGCAGTTCTTC.

This clonotype was counted only a few times. CDR3 region: CASSIGGEQYF. In DNA form, the CDR3 reads TGTGCCAGCAGTATAGGGGGTGAGCAGTACTTC. The chain links TRBV28 to TRBJ2-7; maybe TRBD1 (6 bases). This CDR3 is 11 amino acids long. V lost 5 bases and J 7 bases, leaving 9 bases between the germline ends. Germline assignment: CDR1 MDHEN and CDR2 SYDVKM.

The gene calls are TRBV12-3 or TRBV12-4 and TRBJ2-5; weak D call: TRBD2 (6 bases). With 4 bases removed from V and 9 bases from J, the gap between germline ends came to 18 bases. The length of the CDR3 is 14 residues. The CDR3 bases are TGTGCCAGCAGTTACGCGACTAGAATGGTGGCCCAGTACTTC. It is translated as CASSYATRMVAQYF.

The chain uses TRBV20-1 and TRBJ2-4; 7 bases line up with TRBD1. J gave up 1 base and V 3 bases, and 3 bases lay outside the gene matches. Germline CDR1 DFQATT, CDR2 SNEGSKA (reference sequence). This CDR3 has 14 residues. CDR3 nucleotide sequence: TGCAGTGCTAGCACAGGGGACGCCAAAAACATTCAGTACTTC. This sequence encodes CSASTGDAKNIQYF.

This clonotype appeared a few times. CDR3 DNA sequence: TGCAGCTGTTTCGGCGGGGGGAATGAGCAGTTCTTC. Encoded protein: CSCFGGGNEQFF. The chain has TRBV29-1 and TRBJ2-1, with 8 nucleotides matching TRBD2. V was pared by 8 bases and J by 7 bases, with 7 bases of the junction left unmatched. The CDR3 extends over 12 amino acids. Per the germline V gene, CDR1 is SQVTM and CDR2 is ANQGSEA.

The chain employs TRBV20-1 and TRBJ2-1, with 7 bases identical to TRBD2. The trim removed 4 bases at V and 6 bases at J, leaving 18 bases unmatched. This CDR3 has 17 amino acids. Germline CDR1 is DFQATT and CDR2 is SNEGSKA (reference sequence). CDR3 nucleotides: TGCAGTGCTACCCGTGGGGGGAGGGCCAGTATGGGCAATGAGCAGTTCTTC. Translation gives CSATRGGRASMGNEQFF.

This clonotype was found a few times. The chain carries TRBV7-8 and TRBJ2-4; 14 nucleotides align to TRBD2. Looked up from germline, CDR1 is SGHVS and CDR2 is FQNEAQ. This CDR3 region has 16 residues. Trimming at V came to 4 bases and at J to 5 bases, leaving 4 bases not matched to a gene. CDR3 sequence: CASSYGTSGGQNIQYF. The CDR3 bases are TGTGCCAGCAGCTACGGGACTAGCGGGGGTCAAAACATTCAGTACTTC.

This chain links TRBV20-1 with TRBJ2-7, with 11 bases matching TRBD2. Germline trimming cut 6 bases from V and 2 bases from J; bases unmatched to any gene: 6. Germline V CDR1 and CDR2: DFQATT, SNEGSKA (reference sequence). The CDR3 is 14 residues long. CDR3 region: CSASSSGGPYEQYF. In DNA, the CDR3 is TGCAGTGCCAGTTCTAGCGGGGGGCCCTACGAGCAGTACTTC.

This clonotype was counted ten times or more. This sequence joins TRBV27 and TRBJ1-6; D ambiguous. The V gene's germline CDR1 is MNHEY and CDR2 SMNVEV (reference sequence). The CDR3 is 13 residues long. Trimming pared 7 bases from V and 5 bases from J, leaving 9 bases between. The CDR3 spells CASKNSHNSPLHF. DNA for the CDR3: TGTGCCAGCAAGAACAGCCATAATTCACCCCTCCACTTT.

This clonotype was counted ten times or more. The DNA for the CDR3 is TGTGCCACCAGTGTATCGCGGATTAGCACAGATACGCAGTATTTT. Residues: CATSVSRISTDTQYF. The V call is TRBV24-1, the J call TRBJ2-3; D gene uncertain. Germline CDR1 reads KGHDR; CDR2 reads SFDVKD. The length of the CDR3 is 15 residues. Deletions cut 5 bases from V and 0 bases from J, with 11 bases between.

The J gene is TRBJ2-4, the V gene TRBV7-8, with D possibly being TRBD2 (6 bases). The CDR3 is 14 amino acids. Germline values: CDR1 SGHVS, CDR2 FQNEAQ. The germline V and J ends were trimmed by 3 bases and 7 bases, with 13 bases remaining between them. The CDR3 protein is CASSLLEGGNIQYF. In nucleotides, the CDR3 is TGTGCCAGCAGCTTGCTAGAAGGAGGGAACATTCAGTACTTC.

Many counts were recorded for this clonotype. This rearrangement joins TRBV27 to TRBJ2-3, with no clear D. Trimming pared 5 bases from V and 2 bases from J, leaving 17 bases between. Germline CDR1 reads MNHEY; CDR2 reads SMNVEV (reference sequence). The CDR3 sequence is 16 residues long. CDR3 coding DNA: TGTGCCAGCAGTCCGTGGACCCGCTCCCCCACAGATACGCAGTATTTT. Its translation: CASSPWTRSPTDTQYF.

V gene TRBV28 combines with J gene TRBJ2-7; 10 positions agree with TRBD1. J lost 6 bases, V lost 4 bases, and 6 bases had no gene match. This CDR3 region has 14 residues. Germline CDR1 MDHEN, CDR2 SYDVKM. For the CDR3, the DNA is TGTGCCAGCAGTTGGACAGGGGGGGCCGGCGAGCAGTACTTC. This gives the protein CASSWTGGAGEQYF.

The gene calls are TRBV29-1 and TRBJ2-5; 7 bases align to TRBD1. The V gene's germline CDR1 is SQVTM and CDR2 ANQGSEA. Losses at the gene ends were 6 bases for V and 4 bases for J; bases not matched to a gene: 11. The CDR3 covers 14 residues. The CDR3 region is CSVNRGRGGETQYF. The CDR3 DNA sequence: TGCAGCGTAAACAGGGGTCGCGGAGGAGAGACCCAGTACTTC.

This chain uses TRBV7-2 with TRBJ2-1; 11 positions match TRBD2. CDR3 length: 18 amino acids. The V and J ends lost 3 bases and 9 bases, in that order; junction bases with no gene match: 16. Germline V gives CDR1 SGHTA, CDR2 FQGNSA. CDR3 amino acids: CASSFGTSGYRRSGEQFF. DNA for the CDR3: TGTGCCAGCAGCTTTGGGACTAGCGGATACCGAAGATCGGGTGAGCAGTTCTTC.

The chain couples TRBV12-3 or TRBV12-4 to TRBJ2-5; TRBD1 matches 7 bases. This CDR3 region has 15 residues. V dropped 7 bases and J dropped 5; count of bases not matched to a gene: 13. The CDR3 DNA sequence: TGTGCCAGCAATCCGACAGGGCGTAGTGGGGAGACCCAGTACTTC. Protein: CASNPTGRSGETQYF.

The genes are TRBV7-2 and TRBJ2-7; D gene unclear. The germline CDR1 and CDR2 sequences are SGHTA and FQGNSA. Trimming cost V 5 bases and J 2 bases, with 13 bases left between them. The CDR3 loop spans 14 amino acids. The chain's CDR3 is CASSAISLTYEQYF. For the CDR3, the DNA is TGTGCCAGCAGCGCAATATCTTTAACCTACGAGCAGTACTTC.

There are a few counts of this clonotype. A much more abundant neighbour one base away suggests this may be a read error. J is TRBJ2-5 and V is TRBV29-1; no clear D. The V gene lost 3 bases and the J gene lost 2 bases, with 10 bases spanning the gap. The CDR3 runs to 13 residues. Germline loops: CDR1 SQVTM, CDR2 ANQGSEA. Here the CDR3 DNA reads TGCAGCGTTGATGGGATAGTTCAAGAGACCCAGTACTTC. This gives the protein CSVDGIVQETQYF.

This clonotype came up a few times. The chain uses TRBV2 and TRBJ2-5, with 8 bases identical to TRBD2. The end of the DNA aligns better with TRBJ2-7, so the J call may be wrong. Per germline, CDR1 SNHLY and CDR2 FYNNEI. The CDR3 is 15 amino acids. CDR3 nucleotide sequence: TGTGCCAGCATGCAGTCCGGGACTAGTAACCACGAGCAGTACTTC. Translation: CASMQSGTSNHEQYF.

The rearrangement uses TRBV3-1 and TRBJ1-5; TRBD1 might be the D (5 bases). Per germline, CDR1 LGHDT and CDR2 YNNKEL (reference sequence). Trimming cost V 4 bases and J 0 bases, with 10 bases left between them. The CDR3 sequence is 15 residues long. The CDR3 loop is CASSPGGFSNQPQHF. The DNA for the CDR3 is TGTGCCAGCAGCCCCGGGGGTTTTAGCAATCAGCCCCAGCATTTT.

This chain joins TRBV6-2 or TRBV6-3 and TRBJ2-4; D is uncertain. There are 15 residues in the CDR3. The ends were cut back, 2 bases at V and 0 bases at J, with 8 bases in the middle. Germline lookup yields CDR1 MNHEY and CDR2 SVGEGT. This CDR3 reads CASSYSYQAKNIQYF. For the CDR3, the DNA is TGTGCCAGCAGTTACAGTTACCAAGCCAAAAACATTCAGTACTTC.

V usage is TRBV7-2 and J usage is TRBJ2-1; 11 bases agree with TRBD2. V trimming: 5 bases; J trimming: 13 bases; junction bases outside the gene matches: 4. The germline gives CDR1 SGHTA, CDR2 FQGNSA. The CDR3 is 12 residues long. The CDR3 region is CASSPSGGRQFF. The CDR3 DNA is TGTGCCAGCAGCCCTAGCGGGGGGCGACAGTTCTTC.

This clonotype was detected a few times. The chain recombines TRBV15 with TRBJ2-5; possibly TRBD1 for D (6 bases). The CDR3 is 17 amino acids. Germline CDR1 LNHNV, CDR2 YYDKDF (reference sequence). V gave up 2 bases and J gave up 4 bases, with 20 bases separating them. The DNA of the CDR3 is TGTGCCACCAGCAGACGTTCCGGGACAATACCCTCAGAGACCCAGTACTTC. Translated, it gives CATSRRSGTIPSETQYF.

This clonotype was seen just once. This chain connects TRBV7-3 to TRBJ2-1, with 8 nucleotides matching TRBD1. The germline V gene encodes CDR1 SGHTA and CDR2 FQGTGA. This CDR3 spans 15 amino acids. V shed 1 base, J shed 8 bases, and the junction held 7 bases outside the gene matches. The CDR3 DNA sequence: TGTGCCAGCAGCTTAAGGCAGGGGGCTGTCTATGAGCAGTTCTTC. This translates into CASSLRQGAVYEQFF.

The V gene is TRBV12-3 or TRBV12-4, the J gene TRBJ2-1; TRBD2 matches 11 bases. V shed 6 bases, J shed 7 bases, and the junction held 8 bases outside the gene matches. The CDR3 has 15 residues. CDR3 amino acids: CASRTGLAATNEQFF. CDR3 nucleotide sequence: TGTGCCAGCAGAACGGGACTAGCGGCGACTAATGAGCAGTTCTTC.